This T cell receptor (beta chain) is from a study of T cell repertoires in cytomegalovirus infection. The CDR3 is 13 amino acids. CDR1 and CDR2 (germline): SGHTA, FQGNSA. V dropped 5 bases and J dropped 7 bases, with 12 bases sitting between them. TCRdb re-analysed the reads in MiXCR, keeping a single row per CDR3 protein. The repertoire holds under 350,000 distinct CDR3 sequences, with less than 25% as singletons. Many counts were recorded for this clonotype. Its specificity is unknown. The rearrangement links TRBV7-2 to TRBJ2-1, with D hard to call. The sample was cultured PBMCs, taken from culture after CMV antigen stimulation. The receptor comes from a human donor in good health (CMV status not recorded). Some clones in this sample may be carry-over from other donors' samples. In DNA form, the CDR3 reads TGTGCCAGCAGCCCGGCTCTTGGTAATGAGCAGTTCTTC. Translated, it gives CASSPALGNEQFF.